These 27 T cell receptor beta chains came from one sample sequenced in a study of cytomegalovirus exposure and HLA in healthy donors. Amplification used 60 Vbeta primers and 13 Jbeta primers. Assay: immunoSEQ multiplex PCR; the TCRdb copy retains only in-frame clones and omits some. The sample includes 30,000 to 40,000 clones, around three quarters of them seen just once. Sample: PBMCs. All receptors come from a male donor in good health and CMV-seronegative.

The CDR3 sequence: CASSLSRQALSSYEQYF. The CDR3 DNA reads as TGCGCCAGCAGCTTGAGCAGACAGGCCCTGAGCTCCTACGAGCAGTACTTC. The V call is TRBV5-1, the J call TRBJ2-7; tentatively, D is TRBD1 (6 bases). Germline CDR1 and CDR2: SGHRS and YFSETQ. This CDR3 comprises 17 residues. V was clipped by 1 base and J by 0 bases, with 17 bases between them.

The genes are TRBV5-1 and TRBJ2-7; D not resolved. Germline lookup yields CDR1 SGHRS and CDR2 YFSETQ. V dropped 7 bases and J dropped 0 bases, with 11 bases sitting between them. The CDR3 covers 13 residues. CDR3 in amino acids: CASAPGRSYEQYF. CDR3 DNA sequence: TGCGCCAGCGCCCCAGGTCGCTCCTACGAGCAGTACTTC.

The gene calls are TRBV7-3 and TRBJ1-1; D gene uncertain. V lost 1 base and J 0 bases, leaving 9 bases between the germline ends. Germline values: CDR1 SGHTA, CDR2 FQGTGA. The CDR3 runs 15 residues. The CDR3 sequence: CASSLSGALNTEAFF. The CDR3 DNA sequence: TGTGCCAGCAGCTTAAGTGGAGCTCTGAACACTGAAGCTTTCTTT. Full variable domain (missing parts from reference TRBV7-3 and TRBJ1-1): GAGVSQTPSNKVTEKGKYVELRCDPISGHTALYWYRQSLGQGPEFLIYFQGTGAADDSGLPNDRFFAVRPEGSVSTLKIQRTERGDSAVYLCASSLSGALNTEAFFGQGTRLTVV.

The CDR3 loop is CASSSYRVGNSPLHF. As DNA, the CDR3 is TGTGCCAGCAGCTCTTACAGGGTGGGCAATTCACCCCTCCACTTT. J is TRBJ1-6 and V is TRBV7-8, with a weak D call TRBD1 (6 bases). The CDR3 extends over 15 amino acids. Germline CDR1 and CDR2: SGHVS and FQNEAQ. With 4 bases removed from V and 7 bases from J, the gap between germline ends came to 14 bases.

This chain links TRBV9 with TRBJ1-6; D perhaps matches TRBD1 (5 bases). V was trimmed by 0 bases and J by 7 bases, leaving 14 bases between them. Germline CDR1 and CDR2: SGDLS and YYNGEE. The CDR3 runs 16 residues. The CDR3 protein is CASSVGAGKGNSPLHF. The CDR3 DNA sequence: TGTGCCAGCAGCGTAGGGGCAGGGAAGGGGAATTCACCCCTCCACTTT.

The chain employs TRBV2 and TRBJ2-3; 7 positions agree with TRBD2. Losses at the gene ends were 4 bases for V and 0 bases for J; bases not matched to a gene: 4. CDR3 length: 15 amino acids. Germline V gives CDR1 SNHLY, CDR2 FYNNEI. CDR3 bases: TGTGCCAGCAGTGTACCGGGACTAAGCACAGATACGCAGTATTTT. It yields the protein CASSVPGLSTDTQYF.

The CDR3 DNA sequence: TGTGCCAGCAGCCAAGGGACAGGGAAGCTCGAAAAACTGTTTTTT. Translating gives CASSQGTGKLEKLFF. J is TRBJ1-4 and V is TRBV14; TRBD1 matches 8 bases. The trim removed 1 base at V and 8 bases at J, leaving 6 bases unmatched. CDR1 is SGHDN and CDR2 is FVKESK in the germline V gene. This CDR3 contains 15 residues.

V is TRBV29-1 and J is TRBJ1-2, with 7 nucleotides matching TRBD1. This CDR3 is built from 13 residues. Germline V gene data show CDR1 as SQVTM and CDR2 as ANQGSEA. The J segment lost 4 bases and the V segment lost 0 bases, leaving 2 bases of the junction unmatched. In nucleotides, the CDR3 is TGCAGCGTTGAAGACAGGGGGGTCTATGGCTACACCTTC. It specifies CSVEDRGVYGYTF.

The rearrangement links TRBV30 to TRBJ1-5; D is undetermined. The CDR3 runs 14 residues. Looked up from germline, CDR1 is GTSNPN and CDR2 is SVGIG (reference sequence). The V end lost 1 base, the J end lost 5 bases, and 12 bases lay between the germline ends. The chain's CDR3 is CAWSGGFGYQPQHF. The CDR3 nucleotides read TGTGCCTGGAGTGGAGGGTTCGGTTATCAGCCCCAGCATTTT.

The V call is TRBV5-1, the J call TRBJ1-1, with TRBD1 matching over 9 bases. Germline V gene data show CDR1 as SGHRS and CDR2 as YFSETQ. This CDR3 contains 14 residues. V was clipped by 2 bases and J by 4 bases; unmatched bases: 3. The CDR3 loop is CASSLEQGATEAFF. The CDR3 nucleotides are TGCGCCAGCAGCTTAGAACAGGGGGCCACTGAAGCTTTCTTT.

This CDR3 is CASSREQGVQAFF. DNA of the CDR3: TGCGCCAGCAGCCGGGAACAGGGGGTTCAGGCTTTCTTT. This rearrangement joins TRBV5-1 to TRBJ1-1; 8 bases are shared with TRBD1. The CDR3 consists of 13 residues. V gave up 4 bases and J gave up 11 bases; unmatched junction bases: 10. Looked up from germline, CDR1 is SGHRS and CDR2 is YFSETQ.

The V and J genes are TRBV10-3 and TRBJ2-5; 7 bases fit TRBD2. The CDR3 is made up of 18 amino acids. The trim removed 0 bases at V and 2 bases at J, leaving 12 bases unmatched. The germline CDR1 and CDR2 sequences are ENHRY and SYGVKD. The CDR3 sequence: CAISESSLGGGLQETQYF. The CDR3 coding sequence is TGTGCCATCAGTGAGTCGTCCCTTGGGGGGGGATTACAAGAGACCCAGTACTTC.

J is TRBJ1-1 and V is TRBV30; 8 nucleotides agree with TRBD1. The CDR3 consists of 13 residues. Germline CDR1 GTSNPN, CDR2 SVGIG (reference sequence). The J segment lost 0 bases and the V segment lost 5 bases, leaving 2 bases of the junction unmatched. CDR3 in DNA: TGTGCCTGGGGGACAGGTTTGAACACTGAAGCTTTCTTT. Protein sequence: CAWGTGLNTEAFF.

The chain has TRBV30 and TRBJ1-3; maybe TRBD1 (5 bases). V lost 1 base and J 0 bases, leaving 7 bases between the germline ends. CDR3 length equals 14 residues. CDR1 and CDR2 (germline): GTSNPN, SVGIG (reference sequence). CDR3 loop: CAWSGGSSGNTIYF. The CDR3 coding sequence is TGTGCCTGGAGTGGGGGCAGCTCTGGAAACACCATATATTTT. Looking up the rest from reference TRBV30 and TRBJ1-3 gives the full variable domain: SQTIHQWPATLVQPVGSPLSLECTVEGTSNPNLYWYRQAAGRGLQLLFYSVGIGQISSEVPQNLSASRPQDRQFILSSKKLLLSDSGFYLCAWSGGSSGNTIYFGEGSWLTVV.

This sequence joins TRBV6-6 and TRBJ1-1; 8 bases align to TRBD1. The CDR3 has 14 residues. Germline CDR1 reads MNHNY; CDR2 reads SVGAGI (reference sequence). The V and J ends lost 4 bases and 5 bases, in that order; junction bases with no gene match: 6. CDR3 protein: CASSLQGGETEAFF. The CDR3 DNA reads TGTGCCAGCAGTTTACAGGGGGGGGAAACTGAAGCTTTCTTT.

The CDR3: CASSRTGALLDEQYF. The CDR3 coding sequence is TGTGCCAGCAGTCGGACAGGGGCTCTACTCGACGAGCAGTACTTC. The rearrangement uses TRBV6-5 and TRBJ2-7; 9 nucleotides line up with TRBD1. The ends lost 5 bases at V and 5 bases at J; junction bases unmatched: 10. This CDR3 has 15 amino acids. Germline-derived CDR1 and CDR2 are MNHEY and SVGAGI.

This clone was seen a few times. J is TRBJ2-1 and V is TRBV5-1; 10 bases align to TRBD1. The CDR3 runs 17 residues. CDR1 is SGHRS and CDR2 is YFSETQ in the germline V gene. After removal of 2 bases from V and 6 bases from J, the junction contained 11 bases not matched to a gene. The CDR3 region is CASSLPRQGAVVNEQFF. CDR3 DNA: TGCGCCAGCAGCTTACCCAGACAGGGGGCGGTTGTCAATGAGCAGTTCTTC.

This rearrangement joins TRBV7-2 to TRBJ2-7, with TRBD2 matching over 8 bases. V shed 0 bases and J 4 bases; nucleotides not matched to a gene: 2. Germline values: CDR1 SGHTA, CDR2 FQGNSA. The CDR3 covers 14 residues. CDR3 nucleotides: TGTGCCAGCAGCTTAGCCGGACTAGCTTACGAGCAGTACTTC. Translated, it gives CASSLAGLAYEQYF.

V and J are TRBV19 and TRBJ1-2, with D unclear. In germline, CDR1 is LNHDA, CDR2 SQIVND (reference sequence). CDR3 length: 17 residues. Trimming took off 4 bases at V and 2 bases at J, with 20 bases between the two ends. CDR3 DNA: TGTGCCAGTAGTAACCCATGGGTCGAGGGCACCAACTATGGCTACACCTTC. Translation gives CASSNPWVEGTNYGYTF.

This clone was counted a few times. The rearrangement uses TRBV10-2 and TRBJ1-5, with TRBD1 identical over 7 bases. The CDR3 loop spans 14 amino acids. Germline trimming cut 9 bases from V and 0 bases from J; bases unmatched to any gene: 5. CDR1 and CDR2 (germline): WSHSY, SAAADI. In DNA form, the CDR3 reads TGCGCCAGTACTGACAGGGTTAGCAATCAGCCCCAGCATTTT. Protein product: CASTDRVSNQPQHF.

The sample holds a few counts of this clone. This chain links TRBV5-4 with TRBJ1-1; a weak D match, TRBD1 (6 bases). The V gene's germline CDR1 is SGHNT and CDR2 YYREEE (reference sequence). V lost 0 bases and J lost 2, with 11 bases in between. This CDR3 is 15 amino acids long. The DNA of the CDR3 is TGTGCCAGCAGCTTGGAACCAGGGGCTAACACTGAAGCTTTCTTT. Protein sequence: CASSLEPGANTEAFF.

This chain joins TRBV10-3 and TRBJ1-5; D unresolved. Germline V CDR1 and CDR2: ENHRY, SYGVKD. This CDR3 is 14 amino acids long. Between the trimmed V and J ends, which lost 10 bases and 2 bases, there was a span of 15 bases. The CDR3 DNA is TGTGCCACCGCTGGCAGTTTGGGCAATCAGCCCCAGCATTTT. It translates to CATAGSLGNQPQHF.

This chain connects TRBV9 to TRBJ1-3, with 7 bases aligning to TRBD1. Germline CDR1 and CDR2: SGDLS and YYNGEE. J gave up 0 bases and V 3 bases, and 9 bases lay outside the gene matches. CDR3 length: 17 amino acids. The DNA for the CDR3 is TGTGCCAGCAGCGCCCCGGGACAGAGTATCTCTGGAAACACCATATATTTT. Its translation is CASSAPGQSISGNTIYF.

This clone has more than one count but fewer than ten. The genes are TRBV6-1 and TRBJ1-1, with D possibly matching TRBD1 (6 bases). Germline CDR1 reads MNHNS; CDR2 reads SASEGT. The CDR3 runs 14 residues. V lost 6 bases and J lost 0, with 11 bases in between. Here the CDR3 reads CASRDRTVNTEAFF. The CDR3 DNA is TGTGCCAGCAGAGACAGGACGGTGAACACTGAAGCTTTCTTT.

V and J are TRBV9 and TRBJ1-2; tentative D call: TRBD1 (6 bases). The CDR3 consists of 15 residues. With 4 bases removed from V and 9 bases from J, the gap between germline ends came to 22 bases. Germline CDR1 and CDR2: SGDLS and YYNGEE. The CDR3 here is CASSPFPTGLRSYTF. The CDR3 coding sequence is TGTGCCAGCAGCCCATTCCCCACAGGGCTAAGGAGCTACACCTTC.

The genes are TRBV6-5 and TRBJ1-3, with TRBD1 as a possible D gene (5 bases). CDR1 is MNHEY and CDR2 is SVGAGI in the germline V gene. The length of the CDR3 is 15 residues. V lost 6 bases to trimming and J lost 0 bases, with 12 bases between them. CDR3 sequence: CASRSPDSSGNTIYF. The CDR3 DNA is TGTGCCAGCAGATCGCCTGACAGCTCTGGAAACACCATATATTTT.

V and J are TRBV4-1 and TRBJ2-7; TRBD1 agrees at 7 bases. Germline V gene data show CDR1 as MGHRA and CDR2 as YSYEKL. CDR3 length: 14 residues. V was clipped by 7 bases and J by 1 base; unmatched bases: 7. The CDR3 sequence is CASKVDRRSYEQYF. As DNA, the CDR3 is TGCGCCAGCAAGGTGGACAGGAGGTCCTACGAGCAGTACTTC.